One sample yielded the 5 T cell receptor beta chains listed below, sequenced in a study of OX40 agonist ivuxolimab in advanced cancers. TCRdb's copy holds only in-frame clones and misses some; the assay was immunoSEQ multiplex PCR. Among around 60,000 clones listed, roughly 80% were seen once. The sample was CD4+ or CD8+ T cells sorted from blood, taken in a trial of the OX40 agonist ivuxolimab. The receptors shown here come from an adult with an advanced solid tumor such as melanoma, head and neck, liver or kidney cancer.

The chain joins TRBV2 to TRBJ2-7; D is ambiguous. V shed 6 bases and J shed 3 bases, with 12 bases lying between them. Germline V gene sequence: CDR1 SNHLY, CDR2 FYNNEI. This CDR3 is 13 amino acids long. This chain's CDR3 is CASRAVDIYEQYF. CDR3 DNA sequence: TGTGCCAGCAGGGCGGTTGACATCTACGAGCAGTACTTC. Full variable domain (rest looked up from reference TRBV2 and TRBJ2-7): EPEVTQTPSHQVTQMGQEVILRCVPISNHLYFYWYRQILGQKVEFLVSFYNNEISEKSEIFDDQFSVERPDGSNFTLKIRSTKLEDSAMYFCASRAVDIYEQYFGPGTRLTVT.

This clone occurred once. The chain combines TRBV19 with TRBJ2-1, with TRBD1 identical over 10 bases. The CDR3 contains 15 residues. Germline loops: CDR1 LNHDA, CDR2 SQIVND (reference sequence). Germline trimming cut 5 bases from V and 6 bases from J; bases unmatched to any gene: 7. In DNA, the CDR3 is TGTGCCAGTAGTCACCGGGACAGGGGTCTCAATGAGCAGTTCTTC. Its protein is CASSHRDRGLNEQFF.

The V call is TRBV5-1, the J call TRBJ2-3, with 9 bases identical to TRBD2. Per the germline V gene, CDR1 is SGHRS and CDR2 is YFSETQ. The trim removed 7 bases at V and 2 bases at J, leaving 2 bases unmatched. The CDR3 sequence is 13 residues long. CDR3: CASGTSSTDTQYF. Written as DNA, the CDR3 is TGCGCCAGCGGGACTAGCTCCACAGATACGCAGTATTTT.

The sample holds a few counts of this clone. The V call is TRBV6-4, the J call TRBJ2-7; D is unresolved. The ends were cut back, 6 bases at V and 3 bases at J, with 21 bases in the middle. CDR3 length: 16 residues. Germline assignment: CDR1 MRHNA and CDR2 SNTAGT. The CDR3 sequence is CASRPWVGPIFYEQYV. For the CDR3, the DNA is TGTGCCAGCAGACCGTGGGTGGGCCCGATATTCTACGAGCAGTACGTC.

For the CDR3, the DNA is TGTGCCTGGAGTGTAAAATTATACTCTGGGGCCAACGTCCTGACTTTC. This translates into CAWSVKLYSGANVLTF. J is TRBJ2-6 and V is TRBV30; D is unresolved. Trimming removed 0 bases at V and 0 bases at J, with 9 bases between. Germline CDR1 is GTSNPN and CDR2 is SVGIG (reference sequence). CDR3 length: 16 residues.